The TCR beta chain described here comes from a study of shared T cell receptors in the human thymus. Germline CDR1 reads SGHTA; CDR2 reads FQGTGA. This CDR3 spans 16 amino acids. J lost 1 base, V lost 5 bases, and 10 bases had no gene match. The method was immunoSEQ multiplex PCR; TCRdb's version includes in-frame clones alone and lacks a portion of them. Altogether hundreds of thousands of clones are present, around 95% being singletons, with the ten largest covering approximately 0.02%. The chain carries TRBV7-3 and TRBJ2-7; 8 positions agree with TRBD1. The TCR was taken from a human donor. Sample: thymocytes. The CDR3, as DNA: TGTGCCAGCAGCCCCGACCTCCGGACAGGGTCCTACGAGCAGTACTTC. The encoded protein is CASSPDLRTGSYEQYF.